Reported below is one TCR beta chain. Its recognized antigen is unknown. Qualities for individual bases were not recorded, and no much larger clone is one base off. This sample's time point label indicates: baseline before first vaccination. The vaccinee samples were drawn from two UK trials, COV001 and COV002, one of which was a single-blind randomized controlled phase 2/3 trial testing AZD1222 (ChAdOx1 nCoV-19) in healthy adults. Trial participant PBMC samples were collected at day 0 and day 28 after the second dose for TCRbeta chain sequencing. The data were obtained in a study of T cell responses to AZD1222 COVID-19 vaccine (dated by TCRdb to the early 2020s). Context from the whole study: Because spike-specific TCR depth and breadth did not differ between the two schedules, AZD1222 recipients who got a second dose at roughly 4 weeks were pooled with those who got a second dose at roughly 12 weeks. A total of under 250 trial participants underwent TCR sequencing, of whom 200 to 220 had received two doses of AZD1222 and around 25 had received two doses of the MenACWY control vaccine. Trial participants were enrolled into age subgroups of 18-55, 56-69 and 70-plus years, which contained approximately 150, 30 and 60 TCR-sequenced participants, respectively.

Spanning cysteine to phenylalanine, the CDR3 consists of 13 amino acids. Of the read, only the CDR3 DNA is kept; its 39 bases are in frame from base 1. The germline V gene (reference sequence) yields LNHDA for CDR1 and SQIVND for CDR2. Trimming leaves V shorter by 9 bases and J shorter by 0 bases, with the junction holding 2 bases beyond the gene matches. Here is what the overall study found, with its caveats: Reportedly, almost half of the unique spike-specific TCRs recognized epitopes lying outside the regions that are mutated in the B.1.351 and B.1.1.7 variants. Because no day 14 peak-response samples were available, repertoires were characterized only after the peak T cell response. CD4 TCRs associated with the vaccine covered the entire spike protein, and the dominant responses were in regions 160-218 and 743-854. Participants were mostly white British and included more females than males, and it was suggested by the authors that clonal diversity may have been underestimated. The 56-69-year group was small, and its depth increase did not reach significance, likely because of low power. After two AZD1222 doses, spike-specific TCR breadth and depth were significantly higher than at day 0 and than in MenACWY recipients. Conclusions about previously exposed vaccinees are limited because only 6 or 7 AZD1222 recipients were SARS-CoV-2 seropositive at baseline.

The CDR3 regions of human TCRbeta chains were analyzed by immunosequencing. The study's own analysis went as follows. Repertoire TCRs were matched against a reference library of SARS-CoV-2-specific TCRs generated with the MIRA antigen-specificity platform. Breadth was defined as the fraction of unique TCRs that were SARS-CoV-2-associated, and depth was defined as the fraction of total T cells that were SARS-CoV-2-associated. Using the MIRA data, each spike-specific TCR was assigned both to the spike region to which the TCR was reactive and to a CD4 or CD8 class. Log10-transformed breadth and depth values were compared by one-way ANOVA with Sidak's multiple comparisons tests. In its TCRdb copy, this immuneACCESS table keeps in-frame sequences only and misses some clones. Where compared with another copy, unresolved V genes explain less than half of these, and the others have no known cause. D and trimming come from the DNA, and the V and J calls and clone size come from that table. For this sample there are around 66,000 clones; approximately 84% appear just once. The ten most abundant clones make up roughly 17% of the sample.

The sequences come from peripheral blood, collected on day 0 of AZD1222 vaccination. This chain is built from TRBV19 and TRBJ2-3; TRBD2 lines up with 8 middle nucleotides. This receptor was obtained from an adult in good health. Here is the DNA: TGTGCCAGCGGACTAGCTAGCACAGATACGCAGTATTTT. Its product reads: CASGLASTDTQYF.